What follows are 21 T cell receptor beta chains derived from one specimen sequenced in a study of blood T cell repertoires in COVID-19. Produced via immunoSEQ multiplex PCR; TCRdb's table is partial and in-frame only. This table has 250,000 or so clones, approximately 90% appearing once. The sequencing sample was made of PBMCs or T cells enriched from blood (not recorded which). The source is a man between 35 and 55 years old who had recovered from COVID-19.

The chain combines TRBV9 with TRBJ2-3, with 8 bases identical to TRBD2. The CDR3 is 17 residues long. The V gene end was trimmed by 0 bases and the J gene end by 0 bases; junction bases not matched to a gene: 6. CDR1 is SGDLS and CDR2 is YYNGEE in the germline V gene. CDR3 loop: CASSVGLAGLSTDTQYF. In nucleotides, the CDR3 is TGTGCCAGCAGCGTAGGATTAGCGGGACTTAGCACAGATACGCAGTATTTT.

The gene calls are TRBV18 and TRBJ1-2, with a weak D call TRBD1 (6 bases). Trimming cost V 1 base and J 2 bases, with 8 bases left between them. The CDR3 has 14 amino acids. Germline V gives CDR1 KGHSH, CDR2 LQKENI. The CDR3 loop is CASSPRGRNYGYTF. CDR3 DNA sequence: TGTGCCAGCTCACCACGGGGGCGCAACTATGGCTACACCTTC.

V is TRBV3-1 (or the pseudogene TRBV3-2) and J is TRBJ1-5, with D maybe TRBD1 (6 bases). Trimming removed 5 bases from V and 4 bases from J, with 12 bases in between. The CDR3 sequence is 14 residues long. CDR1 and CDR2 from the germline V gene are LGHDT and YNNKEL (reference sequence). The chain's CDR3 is CASSGLQGNQPQHF. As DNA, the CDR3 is TGTGCCAGCAGCGGGTTACAGGGAAATCAGCCCCAGCATTTT.

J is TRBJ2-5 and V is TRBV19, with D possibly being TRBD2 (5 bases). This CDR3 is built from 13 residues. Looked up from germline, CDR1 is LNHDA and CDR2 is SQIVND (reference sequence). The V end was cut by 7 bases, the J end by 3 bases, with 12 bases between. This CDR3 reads CASKRGIEETQYF. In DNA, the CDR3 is TGTGCCAGTAAGCGAGGGATTGAAGAGACCCAGTACTTC.

CDR3 protein: CSARTARSGAFF. The DNA of the CDR3 is TGCAGCGCTCGCACTGCAAGGTCGGGAGCTTTCTTT. J is TRBJ1-1 and V is TRBV29-1; no definite D call. Germline assignment: CDR1 SQVTM and CDR2 ANQGSEA. The CDR3 consists of 12 residues. With 7 bases removed from V and 10 bases from J, the gap between germline ends came to 19 bases.

CDR3 coding DNA: TGTGCCAGCAGCCAAATAGCGAACTCCTACGAGCAGTACTTC. Its translation is CASSQIANSYEQYF. This rearrangement joins TRBV3-1 (or the pseudogene TRBV3-2) to TRBJ2-7; D might be TRBD2 (5 bases). This CDR3 region has 14 residues. Germline V gene lookup returns CDR1 LGHDT and CDR2 YNNKEL (reference sequence). Trimming removed 2 bases from V and 0 bases from J, with 8 bases in between.

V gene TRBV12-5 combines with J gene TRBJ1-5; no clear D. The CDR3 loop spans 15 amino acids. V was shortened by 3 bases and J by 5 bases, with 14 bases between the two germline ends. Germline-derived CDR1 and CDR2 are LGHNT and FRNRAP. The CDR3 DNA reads TGTGCTAGTGGTTTCGGGGAATGGGTCGATCAGCCCCAGCATTTT. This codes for CASGFGEWVDQPQHF. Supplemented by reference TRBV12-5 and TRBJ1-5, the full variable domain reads DARVTQTPRHKVTEMGQEVTMRCQPILGHNTVFWYRQTMMQGLELLAYFRNRAPLDDSGMPKDRFSAEMPDATLATLKIQPSEPRDSAVYFCASGFGEWVDQPQHFGDGTRLSIL.

The CDR3 DNA is TGCGCCAGCAGTAAAACAGGGTTTTTGGACACTGAAGCTTTCTTT. Encoded protein: CASSKTGFLDTEAFF. The chain uses TRBV5-1 and TRBJ1-1; weak D call: TRBD1 (6 bases). The V end lost 5 bases, the J end lost 3 bases, and 17 bases lay between the germline ends. This CDR3 has 15 residues. Per the germline V gene, CDR1 is SGHRS and CDR2 is YFSETQ.

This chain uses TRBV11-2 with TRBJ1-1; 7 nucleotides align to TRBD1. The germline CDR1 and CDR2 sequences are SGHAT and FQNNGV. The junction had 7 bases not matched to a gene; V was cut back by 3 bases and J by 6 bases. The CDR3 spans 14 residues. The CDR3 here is CASSFTQGDAEAFF. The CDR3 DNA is TGTGCCAGCAGCTTCACCCAGGGGGACGCTGAAGCTTTCTTT.

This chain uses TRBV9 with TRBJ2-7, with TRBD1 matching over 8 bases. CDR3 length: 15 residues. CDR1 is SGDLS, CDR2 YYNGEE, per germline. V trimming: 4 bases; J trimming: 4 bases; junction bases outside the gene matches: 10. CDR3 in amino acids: CASSPRQGPTYEQYF. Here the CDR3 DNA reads TGTGCCAGCAGCCCTCGACAGGGGCCCACGTACGAGCAGTACTTC.

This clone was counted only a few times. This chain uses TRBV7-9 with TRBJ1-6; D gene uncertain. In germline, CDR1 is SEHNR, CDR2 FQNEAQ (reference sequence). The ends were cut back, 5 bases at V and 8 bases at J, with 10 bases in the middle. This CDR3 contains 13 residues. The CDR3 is CASSPVQDSPLHF. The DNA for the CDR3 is TGTGCCAGCAGCCCGGTGCAGGATTCACCCCTCCACTTT.

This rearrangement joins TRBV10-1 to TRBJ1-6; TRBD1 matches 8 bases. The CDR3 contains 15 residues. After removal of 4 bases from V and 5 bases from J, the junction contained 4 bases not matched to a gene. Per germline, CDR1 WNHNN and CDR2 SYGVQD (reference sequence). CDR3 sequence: CASSGGTGNNSPLHF. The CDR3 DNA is TGCGCCAGCAGTGGGGGGACAGGAAATAATTCACCCCTCCACTTT.

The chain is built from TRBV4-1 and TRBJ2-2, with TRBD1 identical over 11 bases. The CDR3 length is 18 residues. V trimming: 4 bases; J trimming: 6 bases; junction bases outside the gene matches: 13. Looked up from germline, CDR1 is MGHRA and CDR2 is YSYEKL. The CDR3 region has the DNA TGCGCCAGCAGCCGCCGGGACAGGGGGTTGAGTGGGGCCGGGGAGCTGTTTTTT. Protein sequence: CASSRRDRGLSGAGELFF.

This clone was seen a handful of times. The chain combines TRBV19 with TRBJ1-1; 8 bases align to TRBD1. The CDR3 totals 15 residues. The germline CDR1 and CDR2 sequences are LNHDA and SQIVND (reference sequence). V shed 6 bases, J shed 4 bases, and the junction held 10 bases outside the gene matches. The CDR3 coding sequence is TGTGCCAGTAGAGGACAGGGTGTAGGGGGCACTGAAGCTTTCTTT. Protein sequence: CASRGQGVGGTEAFF. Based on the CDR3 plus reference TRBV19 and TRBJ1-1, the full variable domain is DGGITQSPKYLFRKEGQNVTLSCEQNLNHDAMYWYRQDPGQGLRLIYYSQIVNDFQKGDIAEGYSVSREKKESFPLTVTSAQKNPTAFYLCASRGQGVGGTEAFFGQGTRLTVV.

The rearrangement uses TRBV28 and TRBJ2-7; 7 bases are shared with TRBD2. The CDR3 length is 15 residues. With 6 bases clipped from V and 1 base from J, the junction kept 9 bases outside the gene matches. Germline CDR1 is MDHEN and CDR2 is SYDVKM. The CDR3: CASSPEGGLSYEQYF. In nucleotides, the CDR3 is TGTGCCAGCAGCCCCGAGGGAGGGCTGTCCTACGAGCAGTACTTC.

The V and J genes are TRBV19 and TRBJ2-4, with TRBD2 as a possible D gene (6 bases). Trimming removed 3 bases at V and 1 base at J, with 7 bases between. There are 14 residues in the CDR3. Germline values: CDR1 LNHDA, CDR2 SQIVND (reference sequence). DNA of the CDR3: TGTGCCAGTAGTATCGGAGGGGCCAAAAACATTCAGTACTTC. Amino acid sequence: CASSIGGAKNIQYF.

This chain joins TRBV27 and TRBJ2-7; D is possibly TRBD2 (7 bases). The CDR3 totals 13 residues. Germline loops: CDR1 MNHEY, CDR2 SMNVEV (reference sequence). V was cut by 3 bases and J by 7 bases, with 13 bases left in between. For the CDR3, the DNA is TGTGCCAGCAGTTTTACCGGGGGGCAAGAGCAGTACTTC. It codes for CASSFTGGQEQYF.

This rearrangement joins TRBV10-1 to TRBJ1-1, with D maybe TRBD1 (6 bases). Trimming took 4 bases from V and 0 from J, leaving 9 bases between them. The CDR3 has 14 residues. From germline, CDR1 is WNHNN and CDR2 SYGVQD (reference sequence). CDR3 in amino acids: CASSADRLNTEAFF. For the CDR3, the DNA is TGCGCCAGCAGTGCGGACAGATTGAACACTGAAGCTTTCTTT.

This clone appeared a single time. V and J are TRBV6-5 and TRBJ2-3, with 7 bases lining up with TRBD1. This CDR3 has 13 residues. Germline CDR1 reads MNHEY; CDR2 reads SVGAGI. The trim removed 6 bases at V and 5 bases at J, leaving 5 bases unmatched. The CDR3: CASSRDRVDTQYF. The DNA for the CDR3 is TGTGCCAGCAGCAGAGACAGGGTAGATACGCAGTATTTT.

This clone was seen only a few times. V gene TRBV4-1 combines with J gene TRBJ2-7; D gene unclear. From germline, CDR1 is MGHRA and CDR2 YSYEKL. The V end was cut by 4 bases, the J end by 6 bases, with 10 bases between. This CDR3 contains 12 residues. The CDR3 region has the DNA TGCGCCAGCAGCCCTGACTTGGTCGAGCAGTACTTC. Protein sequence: CASSPDLVEQYF.

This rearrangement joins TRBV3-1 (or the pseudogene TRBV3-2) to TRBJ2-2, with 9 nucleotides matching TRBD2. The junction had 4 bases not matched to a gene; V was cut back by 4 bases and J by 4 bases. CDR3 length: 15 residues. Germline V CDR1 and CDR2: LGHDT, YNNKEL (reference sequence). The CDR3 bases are TGTGCCAGCAGCCTAGCGGGAGTAGGCACCGGGGAGCTGTTTTTT. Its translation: CASSLAGVGTGELFF.